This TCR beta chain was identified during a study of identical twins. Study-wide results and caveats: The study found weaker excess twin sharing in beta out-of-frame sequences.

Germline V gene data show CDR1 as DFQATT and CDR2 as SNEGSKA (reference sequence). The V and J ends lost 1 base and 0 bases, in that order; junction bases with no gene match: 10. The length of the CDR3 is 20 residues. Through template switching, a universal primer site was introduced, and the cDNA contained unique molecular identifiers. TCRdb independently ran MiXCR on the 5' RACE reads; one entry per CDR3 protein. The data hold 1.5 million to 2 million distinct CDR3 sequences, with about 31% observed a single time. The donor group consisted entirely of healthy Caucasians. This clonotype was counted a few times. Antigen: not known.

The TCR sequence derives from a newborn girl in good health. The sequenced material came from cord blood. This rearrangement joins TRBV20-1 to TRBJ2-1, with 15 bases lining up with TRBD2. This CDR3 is CSARGTGTSGRPRSYNEQFF. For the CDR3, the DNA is TGCAGTGCTAGAGGGACCGGGACTAGCGGGAGGCCCCGCTCCTACAATGAGCAGTTCTTC.